This T cell receptor (beta chain) was profiled in a study of blood T cell repertoires in COVID-19 (dated by TCRdb to 2019 to 2021). Context from the whole study: Samples covering the acute and convalescent phases of COVID-19 were provided by collaborators in the United States, Italy and Spain. A freely available public database, intended as a resource for researchers studying the immune response to SARS-CoV-2, is where the repertoires were released. Deeply sampled blood TCRbeta repertoires from subjects exposed to, actively infected with, or recovered from COVID-19 were included in the dataset. The samples were drawn from two sources: the first 160 participants of the ongoing ImmuneRACE study, and 1,200 or so subjects contributed by 6 global collaborators. Sample metadata almost always included a de-identified subject ID, COVID-19 status, age in years and sex. Where available, HLA class I and class II types were taken from metadata supplied by the sample provider and were not determined by assay-based typing. The prospective study material was composed of cDNA or gDNA derived from T cells, B-cell-depleted T cells, or PBMCs.

Broader findings and caveats from the paper: How much clinical and demographic metadata was included differed by source and by participant, and the metadata was provided uncurated.

Whole blood was collected in K2EDTA tubes by collaborating institutions according to the institutions' own protocols. For TCRbeta analysis, collaborators shipped samples as frozen whole blood, isolated PBMCs, or DNA extracted from either of those sample types. TCRbeta CDR3 regions were amplified from genomic DNA by means of the immunoSEQ Assay, a bias-controlled multiplex PCR. From the authors' description of their analysis: The number of nucleated cells in each sample was estimated from the amplification of reference gene primers within the assay. Sequence reads were collapsed and filtered to measure the absolute abundance of every unique TCRbeta CDR3 rearrangement. For each sample, productive Simpson clonality was calculated as the square root of Simpson's diversity index across productive rearrangements. TCRdb took over this immuneACCESS table, retaining in-frame rearrangements with V and J assigned. Such tables are incomplete; in checked studies, under half of the missing clones stem from an unresolved V gene, and the remainder is unexplained. The V and J calls and clone size are taken from that table; D and trimming were inferred from the DNA. For this sample there are 35,000 to 45,000 clones; roughly 80% appear just once. The ten most abundant clones make up roughly 5% of the sample.

Concerning this clone itself: Its antigen is still unknown. The sample holds no much larger clone one base away, and base qualities are not on file.

The CDR3 contains 16 residues, cysteine and phenylalanine counted. Kept here is only the CDR3 DNA, which spans 48 bases and is read in frame from base 1. From a lookup of the germline V gene (reference sequence), CDR1 and CDR2 are LNHNV and YYDKDF. V is pruned by 5 bases and J by 6 bases, leaving 12 bases of the junction without a gene match. The chain links TRBV15 with TRBJ2-3; TRBD2 aligns with 9 central bases. The receptor's source is a man over 45 with active COVID-19. The specimen sequenced was peripheral blood. The nucleotides read TGTGCCACCAGCCGAAATCTAGCGGGGTCCACGGATACGCAGTATTTT. Translated, it gives CATSRNLAGSTDTQYF.